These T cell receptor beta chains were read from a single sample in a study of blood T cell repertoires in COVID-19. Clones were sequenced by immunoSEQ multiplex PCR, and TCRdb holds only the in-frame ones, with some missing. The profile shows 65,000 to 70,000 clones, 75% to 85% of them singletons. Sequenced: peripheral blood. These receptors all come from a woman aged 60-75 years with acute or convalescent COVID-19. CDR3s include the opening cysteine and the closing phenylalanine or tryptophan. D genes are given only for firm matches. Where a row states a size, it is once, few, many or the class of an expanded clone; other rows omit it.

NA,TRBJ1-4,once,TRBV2,CASKGGADEKLFF,TGTGCCAGCAAAGGGGGGGCGGATGAAAAACTGTTTTTT
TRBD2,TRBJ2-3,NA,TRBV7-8,CASGLLAGGTDTQYF,TGTGCCAGCGGCCTACTAGCGGGGGGCACAGATACGCAGTATTTT
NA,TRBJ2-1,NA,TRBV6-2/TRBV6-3,CASSLLPRDNEQFF,TGTGCCAGCAGTTTGTTACCCAGGGACAATGAGCAGTTCTTC
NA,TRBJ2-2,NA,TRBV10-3,CAIQGFNTGELFF,TGTGCCATACAGGGATTCAACACCGGGGAGCTGTTTTTT
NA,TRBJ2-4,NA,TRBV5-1,CASSLEADLAKNIQYF,TGCGCCAGCAGCTTGGAAGCGGATTTAGCCAAAAACATTCAGTACTTC
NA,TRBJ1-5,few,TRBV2,CASSGSSNQPQHF,TGTGCCAGCAGTGGGAGCAGCAACCAGCCCCAGCATTTT
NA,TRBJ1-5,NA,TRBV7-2,CASSFLSGDQHF,TGTGCCAGCAGCTTTTTGAGCGGAGACCAGCATTTT
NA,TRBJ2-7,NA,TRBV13,CASSSQISYEQYF,TGTGCCAGCAGCTCTCAGATCTCCTACGAGCAGTACTTC
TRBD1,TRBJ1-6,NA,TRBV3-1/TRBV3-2,CASSRTGGTNSPLHF,TGTGCCAGCAGCCGAACAGGGGGAACAAATTCACCCCTCCACTTT
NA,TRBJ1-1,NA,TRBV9,CASSVKGENTEAFF,TGTGCCAGCAGCGTTAAAGGAGAGAACACTGAAGCTTTCTTT
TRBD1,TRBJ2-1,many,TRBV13,CASSQPGTGFNEQFF,TGTGCCAGCAGCCAACCCGGGACAGGGTTCAATGAGCAGTTCTTC
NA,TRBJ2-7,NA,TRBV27,CASSTDREQYF,TGTGCCAGCAGCACCGACAGGGAGCAGTACTTC
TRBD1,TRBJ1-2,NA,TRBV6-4,CASSGKWDRGYWDGYTF,TGTGCCAGCAGTGGTAAGTGGGACAGAGGCTACTGGGATGGCTACACCTTC
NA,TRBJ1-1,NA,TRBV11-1,CASSFEGNTEAFF,TGTGCCAGCAGCTTTGAGGGGAACACTGAAGCTTTCTTT
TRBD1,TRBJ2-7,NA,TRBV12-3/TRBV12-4,CASSRQGVYEQYF,TGTGCCAGCAGTCGACAGGGGGTATACGAGCAGTACTTC
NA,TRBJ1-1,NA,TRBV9,CASSVGGGGTEAFF,TGTGCCAGCAGCGTAGGGGGCGGGGGCACTGAAGCTTTCTTT
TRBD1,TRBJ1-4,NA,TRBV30,CAWSPVLDREEAKLFF,TGTGCCTGGAGTCCCGTTCTGGACAGGGAAGAGGCGAAACTGTTTTTT
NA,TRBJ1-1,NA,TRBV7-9,CASGAQGRNTEAFF,TGTGCCAGCGGCGCTCAGGGTAGGAACACTGAAGCTTTCTTT
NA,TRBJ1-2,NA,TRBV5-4,CASSLASEGLHGYTF,TGTGCCAGCAGCTTGGCCTCAGAGGGTTTGCATGGCTACACCTTC
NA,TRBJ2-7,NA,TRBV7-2,CASRRQVSYEQYF,TGTGCCAGCAGACGACAGGTGTCCTACGAGCAGTACTTC
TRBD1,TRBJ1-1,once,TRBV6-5,CASSRGQADTEAFF,TGTGCCAGCAGTCGGGGACAGGCCGACACTGAAGCTTTCTTT
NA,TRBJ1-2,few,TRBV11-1,CASRQHPTGGYTF,TGTGCCAGCAGACAGCATCCTACAGGGGGCTACACCTTC
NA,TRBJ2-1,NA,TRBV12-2,CASRFLYNEQFF,TGTGCAAGTCGCTTCCTTTACAATGAGCAGTTCTTC
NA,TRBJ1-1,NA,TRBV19,CASSMELYTEAFF,TGTGCCAGTAGTATGGAGCTGTACACTGAAGCTTTCTTT
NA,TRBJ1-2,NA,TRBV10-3,CAISESAANYGYTF,TGTGCCATCAGTGAAAGCGCGGCGAACTATGGCTACACCTTC
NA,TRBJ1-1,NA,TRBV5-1,CASSPGVGTEAFF,TGCGCCAGCAGCCCGGGTGTGGGTACTGAAGCTTTCTTT
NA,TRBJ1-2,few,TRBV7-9,CASSLQGGVYGYTF,TGTGCCAGCAGCTTGCAGGGTGGTGTCTATGGCTACACCTTC
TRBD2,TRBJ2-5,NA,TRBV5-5,CASILRTSGAQETQYF,TGTGCCAGCATCCTGAGGACTAGCGGGGCCCAAGAGACCCAGTACTTC
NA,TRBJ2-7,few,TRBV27,CASSPSGGDRSYEQYF,TGTGCCAGCAGCCCCTCTGGGGGGGACAGGTCCTACGAGCAGTACTTC
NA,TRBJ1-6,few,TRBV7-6,CASSPREGYNSPLHF,TGTGCCAGCAGCCCACGGGAGGGGTATAATTCACCCCTCCACTTT
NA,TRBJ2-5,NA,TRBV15,CATSRRAGDSGETQYF,TGTGCCACCAGCAGACGCGCCGGGGACAGCGGGGAGACCCAGTACTTC
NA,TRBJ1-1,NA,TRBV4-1,CATHSGPGVGTEAFF,TGCGCCACCCACTCGGGTCCGGGGGTTGGCACTGAAGCTTTCTTT
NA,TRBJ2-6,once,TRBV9,CASSVVSLGGRGANVLTF,TGTGCCAGCAGCGTAGTATCCCTCGGGGGTCGTGGGGCCAACGTCCTGACTTTC
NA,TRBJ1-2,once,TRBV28,CASSFEGGGYYGYTF,TGTGCCAGCAGTTTTGAAGGCGGAGGCTACTATGGCTACACCTTC
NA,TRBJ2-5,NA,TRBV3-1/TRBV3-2,CASTGGGVTQYF,TGTGCCAGCACGGGGGGCGGGGTGACCCAGTACTTC
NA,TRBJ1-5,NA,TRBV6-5,CASKGGGNQPQHF,TGTGCCAGCAAAGGGGGGGGGAATCAGCCCCAGCATTTT
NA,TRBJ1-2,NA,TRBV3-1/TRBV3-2,CASSGRVAESPLYGYTF,TGTGCCAGCAGCGGTCGGGTCGCAGAGTCCCCACTCTATGGCTACACCTTC
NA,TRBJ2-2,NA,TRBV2,CASSADSPRITGELFF,TGTGCCAGCAGCGCTGACTCTCCAAGGATTACCGGGGAGCTGTTTTTT
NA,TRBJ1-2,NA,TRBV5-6,CASSQDRYGYTF,TGTGCCAGCAGCCAAGACAGGTATGGCTACACCTTC
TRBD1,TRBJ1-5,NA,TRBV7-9,CASSLGEGQGRYQPQHF,TGTGCCAGCAGCTTAGGGGAAGGACAGGGGCGATATCAGCCCCAGCATTTT
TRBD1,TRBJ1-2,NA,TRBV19,CASGTGVGYGYTF,TGTGCCAGTGGGACAGGGGTTGGGTATGGCTACACCTTC
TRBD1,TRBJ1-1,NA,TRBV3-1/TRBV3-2,CASSQTGRGPEAFF,TGTGCCAGCAGCCAGACGGGAAGGGGGCCTGAAGCTTTCTTT
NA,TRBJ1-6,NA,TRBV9,CASSVSGNNNSPLHF,TGTGCCAGCAGCGTATCCGGGAACAATAATTCACCCCTCCACTTT
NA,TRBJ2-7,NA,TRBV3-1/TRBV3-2,CASSQDRAGEGSTYEQYF,TGTGCCAGCAGCCAAGATAGGGCAGGGGAAGGGAGTACCTACGAGCAGTACTTC
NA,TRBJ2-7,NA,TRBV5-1,CASSLEAGATYEQYF,TGCGCCAGCAGCTTGGAGGCGGGGGCTACCTACGAGCAGTACTTC
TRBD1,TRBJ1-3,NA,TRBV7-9,CASSLDRDSGNTIYF,TGTGCCAGCAGCCTCGACAGGGACTCTGGAAACACCATATATTTT
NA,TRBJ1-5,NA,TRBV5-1,CASSFGPNGNQPQHF,TGCGCCAGCAGCTTTGGTCCTAACGGCAATCAGCCCCAGCATTTT
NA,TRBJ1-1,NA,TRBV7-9,CASSLASALFDFEAFF,TGTGCCAGCAGCTTAGCCTCAGCGCTCTTCGACTTCGAAGCTTTCTTT
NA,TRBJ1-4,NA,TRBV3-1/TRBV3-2,CASSQDKGDLMFF,TGTGCCAGCAGCCAAGATAAGGGGGATTTAATGTTTTTT
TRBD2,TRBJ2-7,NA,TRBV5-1,CASGLAGGSEYEQYF,TGCGCCTCCGGACTAGCGGGGGGGAGCGAGTACGAGCAGTACTTC
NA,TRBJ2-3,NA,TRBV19,CASSIGDLQTQYF,TGTGCCAGTAGTATAGGGGACTTACAAACGCAGTATTTT
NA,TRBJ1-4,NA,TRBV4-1,CASSQGRQYNEKLFF,TGCGCCAGCAGCCAAGGTAGACAGTATAATGAAAAACTGTTTTTT